This T cell receptor beta chain was identified in a study (dated by TCRdb to 2021 to 2024). What the authors observed across the whole study: Further investigation, including longitudinal sampling and assessment of a control group, is stated by the authors to be required.

PBMCs were isolated from peripheral blood, and genomic DNA from unsorted PBMCs was used for TCR beta sequencing. A remark on this clone: Its antigen remains unidentified. No qualities accompany the bases; no much larger clone lies one base away.

TCR beta chain repertoires were profiled by survey-level sequencing on the immunoSEQ platform. The source study handled its data this way. Repertoire diversity was quantified as the inverse Simpson index, and CDR3 amino acid length spectratypes and V-J pairing frequencies were compared. Clonotypes specific to SARS-CoV-2, CMV, influenza A and EBV were annotated by matching TCR beta CDR3 sequences against VDJdb. What TCRdb holds here is the immuneACCESS table cut down to in-frame rearrangements. Part of the clones is not present; checked against another copy, under half of the missing clones reflect an unresolved V gene, and the others are unexplained. V and J calls and clone size are as listed in that table; D and trimming were resolved from the DNA. This sample lists some 70,000 clones; just over 90% were detected once. Clones ranked in the top ten supply 4% to 4.5% of the sample. The TCR originated in a man in his forties with rheumatoid arthritis. Sequenced material: PBMCs.

DNA sequence: TGTGCCAGCAGCACCCCCGGGACTAGCGGGGGGGCCAACACAGATACGCAGTATTTT. This sequence encodes CASSTPGTSGGANTDTQYF. The chain couples TRBV9 to TRBJ2-3, and TRBD2 aligns with 16 junction nucleotides. V is trimmed back by 4 bases and J by 2 bases, and the junction contains 10 bases that no gene match accounts for. CDR1 and CDR2 were assigned from the germline V gene as SGDLS and YYNGEE. From the cysteine through the phenylalanine, the CDR3 covers 19 amino acids. Only the CDR3 DNA stays, 57 bases, in frame from base 1.